The TCR beta chain described here comes from a study of shared clonotypes between healthy human individuals. Everyone who donated was a Caucasian adult who lived in Nashville, Tennessee. Clones were read by immunoSEQ multiplex PCR, and TCRdb kept only the in-frame ones, dropping some. The sample lists some 2,000,000 clones; around 95% were seen once. CDR3 size: 12 residues. V shed 8 bases and J 6 bases; nucleotides not matched to a gene: 4. Germline CDR1 MNHEY, CDR2 SVGAGI. This clone occurred once. The sequencing sample was made of naive CD4+ T cells sorted from blood. As for subset: CD45RA+ positively selected. The V and J genes are TRBV6-5 and TRBJ2-7; 10 positions match TRBD1. The receptor was derived from a man between 18 and 29 years old in good health. The CDR3 nucleotides read TGTGCCAGCGGACAGGGGGACAGCGAGCAGTACTTC. Its translation: CASGQGDSEQYF.